Here is one T cell receptor (beta chain) with its context. Its antigen is unidentified. The germline gives CDR1 SGHRS, CDR2 YFSETQ. After removal of 0 bases from V and 2 bases from J, the junction contained 6 bases not matched to a gene. CDR3 length: 16 amino acids. Every donor contributed at least one pre-ART and at least two post-ART PBMC samples. It was version v3.0 of the immunoSEQ assay that was run at survey level. Method: immunoSEQ multiplex PCR; TCRdb's copy keeps in-frame clones and lacks some. The sample shows tens of thousands of clones, 86% of them seen only once. This specimen comes from a study of long-term antiretroviral therapy in people with HIV. Study conclusions and caveats: Transplant-donor-level diversity was not reached after ART, though diversity increased. Pre-ART clonal expansions dominated every time point's repertoire.

The TCR originated in a man aged 55 to 70 with HIV. Sequencing was performed on unsorted PBMCs, taken 1.3 years after starting antiretroviral therapy. The genes are TRBV5-1 and TRBJ2-5, with 8 bases that match TRBD2. Here the CDR3 DNA reads TGCGCCAGCAGCTTGGTCGGGGGGGGATCTCAAGAGACCCAGTACTTC. Translating it yields CASSLVGGGSQETQYF. The full variable domain, completed using reference TRBV5-1 and TRBJ2-5, is KAGVTQTPRYLIKTRGQQVTLSCSPISGHRSVSWYQQTPGQGLQFLFEYFSETQRNKGNFPGRFSGRQFSNSRSEMNVSTLELGDSALYLCASSLVGGGSQETQYFGPGTRLLVL.